This T cell receptor (beta chain) was captured in a study of blood T cell repertoires in COVID-19. Study-level background: Sites in the United States, Italy and Spain provided acute and convalescent COVID-19 samples. PBMCs, B-cell-depleted T cells, or T cells provided the cDNA or gDNA that made up the material.

Germline values: CDR1 LNHDA, CDR2 SQIVND (reference sequence). Trimming removed 3 bases at V and 3 bases at J, with 12 bases between. CDR3 length equals 14 residues. This clone was seen a few times. Per the original data handling: Amplifying reference gene primers gave estimates of nucleated cell counts. Only in-frame clones appear in the TCRdb table, and some are missing; sequencing was by immunoSEQ multiplex PCR. That table supplies the V and J calls and clone size; D and trimming were determined from the DNA. This table holds hundreds of thousands of clones, 86% found once. Sequencing was done on a sample of peripheral blood. The TCR originated in a woman in her twenties or thirties with active or convalescent COVID-19. V gene TRBV19 combines with J gene TRBJ2-7, with a possible D match to TRBD1 (5 bases). The CDR3 spells CASSIGSGFYEQYF. The CDR3 DNA follows: TGTGCCAGTAGTATCGGTTCAGGGTTCTACGAGCAGTACTTC.